This T cell receptor beta chain was captured in a study of blood T cell repertoires in COVID-19. This CDR3 comprises 18 residues. The protocol was immunoSEQ multiplex PCR, while the TCRdb copy is restricted to in-frame clones and leaves out a portion. The table shows 45,000 to 60,000 clones, with roughly 80% occurring only once. This clone was picked up a small number of times. V is TRBV21-1 and J is TRBJ2-7; the table names TRBD2, a call not compared with the DNA. TRBV21-1 is given as a pseudogene. The TCR originated in a woman in her sixties or seventies with acute or convalescent COVID-19. The material sequenced was peripheral blood. The CDR3 sequence is CASSKSNWRAGKSYEQYF. The CDR3 nucleotides are TGTGCCAGCAGCAAATCAAATTGGAGGGCAGGGAAATCCTACGAGCAGTACTTC.